This T cell receptor (beta chain) was identified during a study of shared clonotypes between healthy human individuals. Study findings and constraints: Larger estimated richness was generally recorded for naive subsets relative to memory subsets.

Positive CCR7 selection of CD45RO-negative cells yielded the naive CD8 cells, and terminally differentiated effector memory CD45RA+ cells were excluded. A word on this clone: Its antigen is unknown.

Sequencing used immunoSEQ multiplex PCR; TCRdb keeps in-frame clones, though not all of them. The sample lists about 2.1 million clones, roughly 93% occurring once. The TCR was taken from a man aged 18 to 35 in good health. Some clones in this sample may be carry-over from other donors' samples. The sequencing sample was made of naive CD8+ T cells from PBMCs.

DNA for the CDR3: TGCGCCAGCAGCCAATCCAGTGGATTGGGGTACAATGAGCAGTTCTTC. It translates to CASSQSSGLGYNEQFF. The genes are TRBV4-1 and TRBJ2-1, with D hard to call. The V gene's germline CDR1 is MGHRA and CDR2 YSYEKL. CDR3 length: 16 amino acids. Trimming removed 2 bases from V and 4 bases from J, with 15 bases in between.